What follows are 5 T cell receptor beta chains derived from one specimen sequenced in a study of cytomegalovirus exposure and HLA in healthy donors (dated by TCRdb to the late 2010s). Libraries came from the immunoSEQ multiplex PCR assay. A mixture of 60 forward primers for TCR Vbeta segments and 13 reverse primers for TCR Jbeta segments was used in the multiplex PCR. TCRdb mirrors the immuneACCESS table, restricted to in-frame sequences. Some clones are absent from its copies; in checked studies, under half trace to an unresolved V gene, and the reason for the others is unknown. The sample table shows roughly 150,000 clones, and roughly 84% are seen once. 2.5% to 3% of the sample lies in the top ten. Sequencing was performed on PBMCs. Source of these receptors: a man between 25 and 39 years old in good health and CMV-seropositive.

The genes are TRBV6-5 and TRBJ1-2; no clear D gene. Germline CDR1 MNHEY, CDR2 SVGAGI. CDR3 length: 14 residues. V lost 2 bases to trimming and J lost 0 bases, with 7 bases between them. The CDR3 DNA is TGTGCCAGCAGTTACGGCCAACCTAACTATGGCTACACCTTC. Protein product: CASSYGQPNYGYTF.

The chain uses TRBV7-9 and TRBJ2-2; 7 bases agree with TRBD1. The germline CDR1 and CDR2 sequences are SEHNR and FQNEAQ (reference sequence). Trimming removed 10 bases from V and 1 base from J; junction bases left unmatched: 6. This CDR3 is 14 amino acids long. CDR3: CATFRTGNTGELFF. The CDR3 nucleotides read TGTGCCACCTTTAGGACAGGGAACACCGGGGAGCTGTTTTTT. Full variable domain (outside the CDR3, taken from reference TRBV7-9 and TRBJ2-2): DTGVSQNPRHKITKRGQNVTFRCDPISEHNRLYWYRQTLGQGPEFLTYFQNEAQLEKSRLLSDRFSAERPKGSFSTLEIQRTEQGDSAMYLCATFRTGNTGELFFGEGSRLTVL.

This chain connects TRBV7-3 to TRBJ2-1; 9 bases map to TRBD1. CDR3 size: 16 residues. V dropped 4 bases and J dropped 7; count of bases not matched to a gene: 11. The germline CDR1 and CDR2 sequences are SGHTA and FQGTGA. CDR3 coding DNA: TGTGCCAGCAGCTCAACCACAGGGGGCTCGTGGAATGAGCAGTTCTTC. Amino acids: CASSSTTGGSWNEQFF.

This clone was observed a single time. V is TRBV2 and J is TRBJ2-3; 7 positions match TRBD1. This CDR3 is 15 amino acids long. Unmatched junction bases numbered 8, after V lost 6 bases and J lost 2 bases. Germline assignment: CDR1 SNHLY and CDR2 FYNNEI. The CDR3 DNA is TGTGCCAGCAGACACCGGGACAGACACACAGATACGCAGTATTTT. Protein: CASRHRDRHTDTQYF.

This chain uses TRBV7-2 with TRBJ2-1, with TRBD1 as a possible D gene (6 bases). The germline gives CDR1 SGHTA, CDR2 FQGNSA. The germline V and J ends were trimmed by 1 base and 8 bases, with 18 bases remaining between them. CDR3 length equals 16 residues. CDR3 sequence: CASSLVSGGEVDEQFF. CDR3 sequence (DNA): TGTGCCAGCAGCTTAGTGTCTGGGGGCGAAGTCGATGAGCAGTTCTTC. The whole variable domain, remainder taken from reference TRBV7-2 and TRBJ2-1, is GAGVSQSPSNKVTEKGKDVELRCDPISGHTALYWYRQSLGQGLEFLIYFQGNSAPDKSGLPSDRFSAERTGGSVSTLTIQRTQQEDSAVYLCASSLVSGGEVDEQFFGPGTRLTVL.